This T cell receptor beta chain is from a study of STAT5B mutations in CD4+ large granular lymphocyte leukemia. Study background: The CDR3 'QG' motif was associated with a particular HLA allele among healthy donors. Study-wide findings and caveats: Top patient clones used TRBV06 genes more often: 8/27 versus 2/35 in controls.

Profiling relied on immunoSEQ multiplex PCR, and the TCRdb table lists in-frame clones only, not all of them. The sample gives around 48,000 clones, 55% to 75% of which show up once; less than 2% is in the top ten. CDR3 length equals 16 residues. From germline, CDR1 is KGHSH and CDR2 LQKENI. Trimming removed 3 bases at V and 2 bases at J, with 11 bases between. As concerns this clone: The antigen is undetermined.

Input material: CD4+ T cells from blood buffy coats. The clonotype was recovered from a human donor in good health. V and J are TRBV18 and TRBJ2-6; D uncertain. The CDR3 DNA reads TGTGCCAGCTCACCGAACCAGGTGACTGGGGCCAACGTCCTGACTTTC. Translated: CASSPNQVTGANVLTF.